This TCR beta chain is from a study of T-cell memory formation after mild COVID-19 (dated by TCRdb to the early 2020s). About the investigation overall: TCR sequence clusters from the two donors were found to be largely donor specific. In a couple of donors, T-cell clones that expanded and contracted after mild COVID-19 were tracked by sequencing TCRalpha and TCRbeta repertoires over time. Two young, previously healthy adult volunteers made up the cohort, one male and one female. Results and caveats for the whole study, not just this receptor: From day 15 to 85, contracting clones showed balanced CD4/CD8 phenotypes, whereas a second wave of clones that expanded from day 15 to 37 leaned towards CD4+. The study covered only a couple of mild cases, and larger cohorts including severe cases with pre-infection samples were considered necessary. Some responding clones were detected in pre-infection memory, which suggested that pre-existing cross-reactive memory T cells had joined the SARS-CoV-2 response. SARS-CoV-2 specificity of the second-wave clones peaking on day 37 was not confirmed. Contracting CD4+ clones were found mainly in CM and EM memory subsets, while CD8+ clones were enriched in EMRA.

Ficoll-Paque density gradient centrifugation was used to isolate PBMCs. Comment on this clonotype: It has no known antigen specificity. No clone much larger than this one lies a single base away; base qualities are absent.

TCRdb shows the sequencer as Illumina NovaSeq 6000. TCRalpha and TCRbeta cDNA libraries were constructed by 5'RACE with constant-segment primers, with sample barcodes and unique molecular identifiers being introduced. Trizol reagent was used to extract RNA from every sample. Library amplification was performed in two PCR steps, and a second sample barcode and Illumina TruSeq adapters were introduced in the second step. Sequencing of libraries was performed on an Illumina NovaSeq with 2 x 150 bp paired-end reads. The paper's processing steps were these. Reads were demultiplexed and collapsed into UMI-guided consensus sequences with migec v1.2.7. Using mixcr v2.1.11, UMI consensuses were aligned to TRA and TRB V and J templates and then assembled into clonotypes. Expanded or contracted clonotypes were those called significant by both edgeR and NoisET, with noise models trained on biological replicates. For edgeR calls, the thresholds were a false discovery rate-adjusted p below 0.01 and a log2 fold-change of 1. PCA with hierarchical clustering of max-normalized trajectories of the 1000 most abundant clonotypes was used as exploratory dynamics analysis. Each responding clone was given a CD4 or CD8 phenotype based on the CD4+ and CD8+ repertoires, which had been sequenced separately. The public reads were reanalyzed by TCRdb: fastp trimming at Q25, MiXCR alignment, in-frame beta chains only. Entries that share a CDR3 protein sequence are merged under the most common genes and DNA. The V and J calls, along with clone size, are taken from TCRdb and not from the paper's own processing. In this sample the table shows roughly 450,000 distinct CDR3 sequences, more than 15% of which occur a single time. In total, the top ten clones hold 20% to 25% of the sample.

The CDR3 measures 14 amino acids from cysteine to phenylalanine. CDR3 DNA only is kept here, 42 bases in frame from base 1. CDR1 SGHNT and CDR2 YYREEE are derived from the germline V gene (reference sequence). Relative to germline, V is missing 6 bases and J is missing 0 bases, with 3 bases of the junction outside any gene match. Sequencing was performed on PBMCs or a T cell subset sorted from them (not recorded which). The receptor comes from a man between 18 and 35 years old who had mild COVID-19 (a few samples of this study predate the infection). The sample titles of this study are shuffled in the database, so cell type and time point are left out; the donor was told from shared clones. The V gene is TRBV5-4 and the J gene is TRBJ2-3; TRBD2 agrees with 8 junctional bases. The CDR3 here reads CASTQRGSTDTQYF. The DNA is as follows: TGTGCCAGCACCCAGCGGGGGAGCACAGATACGCAGTATTTT.